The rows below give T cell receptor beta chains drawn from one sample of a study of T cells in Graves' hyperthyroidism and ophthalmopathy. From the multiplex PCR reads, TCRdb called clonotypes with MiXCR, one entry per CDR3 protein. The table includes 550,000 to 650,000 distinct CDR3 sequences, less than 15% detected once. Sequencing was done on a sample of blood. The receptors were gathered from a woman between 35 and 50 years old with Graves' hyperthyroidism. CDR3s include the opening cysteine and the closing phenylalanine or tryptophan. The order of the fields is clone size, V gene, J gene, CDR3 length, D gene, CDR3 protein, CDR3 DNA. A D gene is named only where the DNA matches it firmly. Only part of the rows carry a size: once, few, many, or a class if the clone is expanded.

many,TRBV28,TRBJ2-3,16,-,CASTPVGGATTDTQYF,TGTGCCAGCACCCCAGTGGGGGGAGCCACCACAGATACGCAGTATTTT
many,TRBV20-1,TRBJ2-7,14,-,CSANPGSGEGEQYF,TGCAGTGCTAACCCAGGTTCAGGCGAGGGCGAGCAGTACTTC
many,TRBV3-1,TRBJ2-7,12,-,CASSQTAREQYF,TGTGCCAGCAGCCAGACAGCCCGCGAGCAGTACTTC
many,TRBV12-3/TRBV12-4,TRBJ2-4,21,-,CASSQFTVDRAGGLAKNIQYF,TGTGCCAGCAGCCAGTTTACGGTAGACAGGGCAGGGGGGCTAGCCAAAAACATTCAGTACTTC
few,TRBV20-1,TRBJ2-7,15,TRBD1,CSATGTGNENYEQYF,TGCAGTGCTACCGGGACAGGGAACGAGAACTACGAGCAGTACTTC
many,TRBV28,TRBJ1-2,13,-,CASRGGASYGYTF,TGTGCCAGCAGGGGAGGGGCGAGCTATGGCTACACCTTC
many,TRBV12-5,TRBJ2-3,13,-,CASGTPLSDTQYF,TGTGCTAGTGGTACACCCTTATCCGATACGCAGTATTTT
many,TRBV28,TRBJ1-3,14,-,CASSFTGFGNTIYF,TGTGCCAGCAGTTTCACAGGGTTCGGAAACACCATATATTTT
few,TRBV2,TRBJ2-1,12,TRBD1,CASSELRQGYFF,TGTGCCAGCAGTGAACTGAGACAGGGGTACTTCTTC
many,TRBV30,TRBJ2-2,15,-,CAWSVFLGAPGELFF,TGTGCCTGGAGTGTATTCTTAGGGGCTCCCGGGGAGCTGTTTTTT
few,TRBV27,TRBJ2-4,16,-,CASSQAGRLSKNIQYF,TGTGCCAGCAGTCAGGCGGGTCGTCTATCCAAAAACATTCAGTACTTC
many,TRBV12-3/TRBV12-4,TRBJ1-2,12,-,CASSRTNYGYTF,TGTGCCAGCAGCAGGACTAACTATGGCTACACCTTC
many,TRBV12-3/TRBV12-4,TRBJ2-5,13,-,CASSVGATETQYF,TGTGCCAGCAGTGTCGGGGCTACAGAGACCCAGTACTTC
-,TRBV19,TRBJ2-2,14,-,CASSHSPNTGELFF,TGTGCCAGTAGTCACAGTCCGAACACCGGGGAGCTGTTTTTT
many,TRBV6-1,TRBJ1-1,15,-,CASSSGDRLNTEAFF,TGTGCCAGCAGTTCCGGCGACAGACTGAACACTGAAGCTTTCTTT
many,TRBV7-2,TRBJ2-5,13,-,CASSTYTEETQYF,TGTGCCAGCAGCACCTACACCGAAGAGACCCAGTACTTC
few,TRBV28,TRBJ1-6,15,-,CASSLPSSPSSPLHF,TGTGCCAGCAGTTTACCCTCGTCCCCTTCTTCACCCCTCCACTTT
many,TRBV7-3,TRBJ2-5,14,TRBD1,CASSSRTGQETQYF,TGTGCCAGCAGCTCCCGGACAGGTCAAGAGACCCAGTACTTC
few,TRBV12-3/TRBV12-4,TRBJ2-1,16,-,CASSFVSGRGSNEQFF,TGTGCCAGCAGTTTTGTTTCGGGGAGGGGGTCGAATGAGCAGTTCTTC
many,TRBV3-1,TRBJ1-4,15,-,CASSQVRGLNEKLFF,TGTGCCAGCAGCCAAGTAAGAGGCCTTAATGAAAAACTGTTTTTT
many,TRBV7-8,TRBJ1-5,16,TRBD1,CASSLEGAVGNQPQHF,TGTGCCAGCAGCTTAGAGGGGGCGGTTGGCAATCAGCCCCAGCATTTT
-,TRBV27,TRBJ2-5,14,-,CASSRLGLGETQYF,TGTGCCAGCAGTCGTTTGGGGCTGGGGGAGACCCAGTACTTC
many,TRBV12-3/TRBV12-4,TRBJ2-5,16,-,CASSWIRDTFQETQYF,TGTGCCAGCAGTTGGATCCGGGACACCTTCCAAGAGACCCAGTACTTC
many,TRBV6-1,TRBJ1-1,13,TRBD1,CATPGQGLTEAFF,TGTGCCACCCCGGGACAGGGGTTAACTGAAGCTTTCTTT
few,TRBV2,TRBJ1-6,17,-,CASIPKSRSSYNSPLHF,TGTGCCAGCATCCCGAAAAGTCGCAGCTCCTATAATTCACCCCTCCACTTT
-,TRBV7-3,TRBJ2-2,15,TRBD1,CASSLQGAGTGELFF,TGTGCCAGCAGCTTACAGGGGGCGGGCACCGGGGAGCTGTTTTTT